One and the same sample provided the 15 T cell receptor beta chains below, sequenced in a study of T cell responses to AZD1222 COVID-19 vaccine. The table came from immunoSEQ multiplex PCR; TCRdb's copy has only in-frame clones and leaves some out. The sample lists about 120,000 clones, about 90% occurring once. The material sequenced was peripheral blood, taken on day 0 of AZD1222 vaccination. The origin of the receptors is an adult in good health.

V usage is TRBV27 and J usage is TRBJ1-5; 10 nucleotides line up with TRBD1. With 6 bases clipped from V and 7 bases from J, the junction kept 3 bases outside the gene matches. Germline CDR1 and CDR2: MNHEY and SMNVEV (reference sequence). The CDR3 extends over 13 amino acids. The DNA of the CDR3 is TGTGCCAGCAGCTGGACAGGGGGGCAGCCCCAGCATTTT. Amino acid sequence: CASSWTGGQPQHF.

The rearrangement uses TRBV7-9 and TRBJ1-5; maybe TRBD1 (5 bases). The CDR3 totals 14 residues. V gave up 0 bases and J gave up 7 bases, with 10 bases separating them. The germline V gene has CDR1 SEHNR and CDR2 FQNEAQ (reference sequence). The CDR3 here is CASSLAGDGQPQHF. CDR3 sequence (DNA): TGTGCCAGCAGCTTAGCGGGGGATGGGCAGCCCCAGCATTTT.

This sequence joins TRBV5-1 and TRBJ2-3; 11 nucleotides line up with TRBD2. CDR1 is SGHRS, CDR2 YFSETQ, per germline. This CDR3 region has 18 residues. V was pared by 3 bases and J by 6 bases, with 15 bases of the junction left unmatched. The CDR3 region is CASSWGVAGGPNADTQYF. As DNA, the CDR3 is TGCGCCAGCAGCTGGGGCGTAGCGGGGGGGCCGAATGCCGATACGCAGTATTTT.

This chain links TRBV7-8 with TRBJ2-7; tentative D call: TRBD1 (6 bases). The CDR3 covers 16 residues. Germline CDR1 and CDR2: SGHVS and FQNEAQ. V lost 4 bases, J lost 2 bases, and 18 bases lay in between. The CDR3 here is CASSWAGTKTPYEQYF. The DNA for the CDR3 is TGTGCCAGCAGCTGGGCCGGGACAAAGACTCCCTACGAGCAGTACTTC.

The chain employs TRBV11-2 and TRBJ1-5; 7 bases agree with TRBD1. Germline V gene data show CDR1 as SGHAT and CDR2 as FQNNGV. V dropped 5 bases and J dropped 3; count of bases not matched to a gene: 10. The CDR3 runs 16 residues. This chain's CDR3 is CASSPTSGGFNQPQHF. The CDR3 DNA is TGTGCCAGCAGCCCCACTTCAGGGGGTTTCAATCAGCCCCAGCATTTT. Using reference TRBV11-2 and TRBJ1-5 for the parts outside the CDR3, the full variable domain is EAGVAQSPRYKIIEKRQSVAFWCNPISGHATLYWYQQILGQGPKLLIQFQNNGVVDDSQLPKDRFSAERLKGVDSTLKIQPAKLEDSAVYLCASSPTSGGFNQPQHFGDGTRLSIL.

This chain links TRBV6-2 or TRBV6-3 with TRBJ1-2; D is ambiguous. Germline lookup yields CDR1 MNHEY and CDR2 SVGEGT. V was clipped by 6 bases and J by 5 bases, with 19 bases between them. The CDR3 contains 15 residues. The CDR3 sequence is CASSEYVRAEYGYTF. The CDR3 region has the DNA TGTGCCAGCAGCGAATACGTCCGTGCCGAATATGGCTACACCTTC.

The chain joins TRBV9 to TRBJ1-3, with D tentatively TRBD1 (5 bases). Trimming stripped 0 bases from V and 1 base from J, with 8 bases between. The CDR3 contains 15 residues. CDR1 SGDLS and CDR2 YYNGEE come from the germline V gene. CDR3 coding DNA: TGTGCCAGCAGCGTAGCGTCAGGGTCTGGAAACACCATATATTTT. This sequence encodes CASSVASGSGNTIYF.

The chain uses TRBV5-1 and TRBJ2-1; 8 bases are a match to TRBD2. The V gene's germline CDR1 is SGHRS and CDR2 YFSETQ. The V segment lost 3 bases and the J segment 1 base; nucleotides outside the gene matches: 9. The CDR3 extends over 17 amino acids. CDR3 amino acids: CASSSGGGGRSYNEQFF. CDR3 DNA sequence: TGCGCCAGCAGCTCCGGAGGCGGGGGGCGATCCTACAATGAGCAGTTCTTC.

This clone appeared once. The chain has TRBV12-3 or TRBV12-4 and TRBJ1-2; possibly TRBD1 for D (6 bases). V gave up 6 bases and J gave up 4 bases, with 12 bases separating them. The CDR3 has 13 residues. CDR3 sequence (DNA): TGTGCCAGCAGCTCGACAGGTCCCTATGGCTACACCTTC. It codes for CASSSTGPYGYTF.

The chain is built from TRBV25-1 and TRBJ1-1; weak D call: TRBD1 (5 bases). V lost 1 base to trimming and J lost 1 base, with 10 bases between them. Germline V lookup: CDR1 MGHDK, CDR2 SYGVNS. The CDR3 length is 15 residues. The chain's CDR3 is CASSESGLANTEAFF. As DNA, the CDR3 is TGTGCCAGCAGTGAATCAGGGTTAGCGAACACTGAAGCTTTCTTT.

This clone was counted once. CDR3 sequence: CASSLLDSNYGYTF. CDR3 in DNA: TGTGCCAGCAGTTTATTGGACAGCAACTATGGCTACACCTTC. This chain connects TRBV28 to TRBJ1-2; weak D call: TRBD1 (6 bases). The germline gives CDR1 MDHEN, CDR2 SYDVKM. Trimming removed 1 base from V and 2 bases from J, with 8 bases in between. CDR3 size: 14 residues.

The rearrangement joins TRBV9 to TRBJ1-1, with TRBD1 as a possible D gene (6 bases). Germline V gene data show CDR1 as SGDLS and CDR2 as YYNGEE. The CDR3 is 13 residues long. Between the trimmed V and J ends, which lost 4 bases and 4 bases, there was a span of 11 bases. The CDR3 protein is CASSTGWGTEAFF. Here the CDR3 DNA reads TGTGCCAGCAGCACAGGGTGGGGCACTGAAGCTTTCTTT.

V usage is TRBV7-2 and J usage is TRBJ1-1; the D gene is possibly TRBD1 (6 bases). The V gene's germline CDR1 is SGHTA and CDR2 FQGNSA. V gave up 5 bases and J gave up 1 base, with 17 bases separating them. CDR3 size: 16 residues. In nucleotides, the CDR3 is TGTGCCAGCAGCCCATACAGGGCGGCCAGGAACACTGAAGCTTTCTTT. Amino acid sequence: CASSPYRAARNTEAFF.

The V gene is TRBV5-6, the J gene TRBJ2-7; D is ambiguous. Germline CDR1 and CDR2: SGHDT and YYEEEE. The CDR3 has 15 residues. Trimming stripped 0 bases from V and 4 bases from J, with 14 bases between. CDR3 sequence: CASSLVEEISYEQYF. The CDR3 DNA is TGTGCCAGCAGCTTGGTAGAGGAAATCTCTTACGAGCAGTACTTC. Full variable domain (outside the CDR3, taken from reference TRBV5-6 and TRBJ2-7): DAGVTQSPTHLIKTRGQQVTLRCSPKSGHDTVSWYQQALGQGPQFIFQYYEEEERQRGNFPDRFSGHQFPNYSSELNVNALLLGDSALYLCASSLVEEISYEQYFGPGTRLTVT.

V usage is TRBV14 and J usage is TRBJ2-3, with TRBD1 matching 7 bases. The germline CDR1 and CDR2 sequences are SGHDN and FVKESK. This CDR3 has 15 residues. The V and J ends lost 4 bases and 5 bases, in that order; junction bases with no gene match: 9. The CDR3 DNA sequence: TGTGCCAGCAGCCGATACAGGGGAGCAGGAGATACGCAGTATTTT. Translated, it gives CASSRYRGAGDTQYF.